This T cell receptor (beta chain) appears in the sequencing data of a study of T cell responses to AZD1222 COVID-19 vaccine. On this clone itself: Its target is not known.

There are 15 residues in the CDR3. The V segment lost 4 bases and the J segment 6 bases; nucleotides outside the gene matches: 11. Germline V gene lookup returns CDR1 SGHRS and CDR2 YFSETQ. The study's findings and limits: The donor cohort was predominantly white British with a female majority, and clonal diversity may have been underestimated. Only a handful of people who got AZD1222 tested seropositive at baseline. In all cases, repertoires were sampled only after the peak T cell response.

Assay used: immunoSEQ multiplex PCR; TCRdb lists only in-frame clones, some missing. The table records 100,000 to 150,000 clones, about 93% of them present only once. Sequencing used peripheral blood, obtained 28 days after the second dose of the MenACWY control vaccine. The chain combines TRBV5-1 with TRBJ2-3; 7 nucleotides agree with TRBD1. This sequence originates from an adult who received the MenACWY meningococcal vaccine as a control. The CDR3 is CASSRVTGLTDTQYF. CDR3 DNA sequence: TGCGCCAGCAGCCGTGTGACAGGGCTAACGGATACGCAGTATTTT.